A selection of T cell receptor beta chains follows, all from one sample in a study of metastatic and nonmetastatic thyroid tumors. MiXCR re-clonotyped the PCR reads for TCRdb. This sample has 3,500 to 5,000 clones, with about a third found just once. Source material: adjacent normal tissue. The receptors stem from a female donor with papillary thyroid cancer or a benign thyroid nodule (not recorded which). Some clones in this sample may be carry-over from other donors' samples. The conserved cysteine and the conserved F or W are not part of the CDR3 here. The order of the fields is J gene, V gene, CDR3 length, CDR3 protein.

J gene: TRBJ1-5; V gene: TRBV20-1; CDR3 length: 10; CDR3 protein: SAGNWDQPQH
J gene: TRBJ1-1; V gene: TRBV6-1; CDR3 length: 12; CDR3 protein: ASRLTGFDTEAF
J gene: TRBJ2-1; V gene: TRBV5-1; CDR3 length: 11; CDR3 protein: ASSLDSLNEQF
J gene: TRBJ2-7; V gene: TRBV12-5; CDR3 length: 12; CDR3 protein: ASGLSGYAYEQY
J gene: TRBJ1-5; V gene: TRBV6-2/TRBV6-3; CDR3 length: 13; CDR3 protein: ASSPTGTGNQPQH
J gene: TRBJ2-3; V gene: TRBV20-1; CDR3 length: 10; CDR3 protein: SARTAADTQY
J gene: TRBJ1-6; V gene: TRBV11-2; CDR3 length: 13; CDR3 protein: ASSSSTGPYSPLH
J gene: TRBJ2-1; V gene: TRBV20-1; CDR3 length: 12; CDR3 protein: SANWRERNNEQF
J gene: TRBJ1-4; V gene: TRBV27; CDR3 length: 14; CDR3 protein: ASSSPGQGTNEKLF
J gene: TRBJ2-7; V gene: TRBV6-1; CDR3 length: 11; CDR3 protein: ASRGQGGYEQY
J gene: TRBJ1-2; V gene: TRBV27; CDR3 length: 13; CDR3 protein: ASSHRAGVSYGYT
J gene: TRBJ1-4; V gene: TRBV7-2; CDR3 length: 11; CDR3 protein: ASSAGLNEKLF
J gene: TRBJ2-1; V gene: TRBV7-2; CDR3 length: 9; CDR3 protein: ASSSDAEQF
J gene: TRBJ1-1; V gene: TRBV20-1; CDR3 length: 10; CDR3 protein: SANRQNTEAF
J gene: TRBJ1-2; V gene: TRBV6-1; CDR3 length: 12; CDR3 protein: ASSRRTGFDGYT
J gene: TRBJ2-3; V gene: TRBV20-1; CDR3 length: 12; CDR3 protein: SARDQGAADTQY
J gene: TRBJ2-7; V gene: TRBV6-2/TRBV6-3; CDR3 length: 15; CDR3 protein: ASSYPGLAGFSYEQY
J gene: TRBJ2-7; V gene: TRBV6-5; CDR3 length: 11; CDR3 protein: ASSYSSVYEQY
J gene: TRBJ2-7; V gene: TRBV12-3/TRBV12-4; CDR3 length: 12; CDR3 protein: ASSFAAGGYEQY
J gene: TRBJ1-1; V gene: TRBV4-1; CDR3 length: 12; CDR3 protein: ASSQDPGSAEAF
J gene: TRBJ2-5; V gene: TRBV28; CDR3 length: 16; CDR3 protein: ASSFASGGAEGQETQY
J gene: TRBJ2-5; V gene: TRBV6-2/TRBV6-3; CDR3 length: 10; CDR3 protein: ASSPSTETQY
J gene: TRBJ1-6; V gene: TRBV19; CDR3 length: 11; CDR3 protein: ASSIRLNSPLH